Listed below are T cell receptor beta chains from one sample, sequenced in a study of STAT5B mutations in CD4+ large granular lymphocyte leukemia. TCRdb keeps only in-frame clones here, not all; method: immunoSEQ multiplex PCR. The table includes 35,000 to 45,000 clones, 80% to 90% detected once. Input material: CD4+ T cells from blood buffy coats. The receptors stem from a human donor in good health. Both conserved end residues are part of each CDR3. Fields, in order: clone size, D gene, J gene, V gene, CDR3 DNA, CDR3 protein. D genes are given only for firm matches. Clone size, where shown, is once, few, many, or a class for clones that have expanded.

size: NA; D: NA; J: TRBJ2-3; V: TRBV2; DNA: TGTGCCAGCAGTGCCGGGAGAGTCACAGATACGCAGTATTTT; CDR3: CASSAGRVTDTQYF
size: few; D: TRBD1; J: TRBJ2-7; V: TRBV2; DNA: TGTGCCAGCAGCCCCGACAGGGGAGCTGTCGAGCAGTACTTC; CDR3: CASSPDRGAVEQYF
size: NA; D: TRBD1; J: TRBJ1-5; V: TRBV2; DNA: TGTGCCAGCAGTACGCCGGACAGGGGCGGCTATAGCAATCAGCCCCAGCATTTT; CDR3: CASSTPDRGGYSNQPQHF
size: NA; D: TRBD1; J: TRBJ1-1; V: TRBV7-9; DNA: TGTGCCAGCAGCTTTCTTACAGGACAGGGGTCTGAAGCTTTCTTT; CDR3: CASSFLTGQGSEAFF
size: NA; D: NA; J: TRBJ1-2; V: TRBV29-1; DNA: TGCAGCGATACAGAGAACTATGGCTACACCTTC; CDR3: CSDTENYGYTF
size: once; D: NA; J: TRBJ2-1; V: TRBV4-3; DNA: TGCGCCAGCAGCCAGGCTACAAGTTACTCCTACAATGAGCAGTTCTTC; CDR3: CASSQATSYSYNEQFF
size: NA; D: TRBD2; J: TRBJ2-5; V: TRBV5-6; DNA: TGTGCCAGCAGCGGGACGACTAGCGGGAGAAATACCCAGTACTTC; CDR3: CASSGTTSGRNTQYF
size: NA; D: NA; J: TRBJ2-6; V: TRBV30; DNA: TGTGCCTGGAAAGGCACCTCTGGGGCCAACGTCCTGACTTTC; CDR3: CAWKGTSGANVLTF
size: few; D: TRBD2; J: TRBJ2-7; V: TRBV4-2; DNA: TGTGCCAGCAGCCACAACCTCGGGGCGGGGGATCTCTCCTACGAGCAGTACTTC; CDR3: CASSHNLGAGDLSYEQYF
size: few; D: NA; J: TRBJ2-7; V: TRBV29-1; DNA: TGCAGCGTCAGAGTTGGGGGGCTGGGCTCCGAGCAGTACTTC; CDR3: CSVRVGGLGSEQYF
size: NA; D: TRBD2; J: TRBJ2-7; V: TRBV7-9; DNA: TGTGCCAGCAGCTTAGCAAGGGGGACTAGCGGGTCCTCCTACGAGCAGTACTTC; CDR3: CASSLARGTSGSSYEQYF
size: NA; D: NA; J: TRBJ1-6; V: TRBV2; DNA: TGTGCCAGCACGTTCGGCACTAGCTCCTATAATTCACCCCTCCACTTT; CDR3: CASTFGTSSYNSPLHF
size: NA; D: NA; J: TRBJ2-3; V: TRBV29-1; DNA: TGCAGCGCCGGCTCCGTCCAGATAGATACGCAGTATTTT; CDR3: CSAGSVQIDTQYF
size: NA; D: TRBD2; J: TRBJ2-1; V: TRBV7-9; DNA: TGTGCCAGCGGCCCCGGACTAGCGGGAGCCCTTTGGGAGCAGTTCTTC; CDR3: CASGPGLAGALWEQFF
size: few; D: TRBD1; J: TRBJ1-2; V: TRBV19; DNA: TGTGCCAGTAGAAGCCTCCGGGACAGACACTATGGCTACACCTTC; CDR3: CASRSLRDRHYGYTF
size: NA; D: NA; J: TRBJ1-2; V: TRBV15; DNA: TGTGCCACCAGAAGAGGAGGCAGCGAATATGGCTACACCTTC; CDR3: CATRRGGSEYGYTF
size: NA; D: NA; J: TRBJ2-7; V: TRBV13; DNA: TGTGCCAGCAGCTTAGGCCTGGCGGGGACCTCGAGGGAGCAGTACTTC; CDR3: CASSLGLAGTSREQYF
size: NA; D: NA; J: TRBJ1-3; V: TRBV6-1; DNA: TGTGCCAGCAGTGTTTTTAGACTGATGAGCTCTGGAAACACCATATATTTT; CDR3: CASSVFRLMSSGNTIYF
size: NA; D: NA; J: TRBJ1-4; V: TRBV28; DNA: TGTGCCAGCAGTTTGTACGGTCTCTCTAATGAAAAACTGTTTTTT; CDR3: CASSLYGLSNEKLFF
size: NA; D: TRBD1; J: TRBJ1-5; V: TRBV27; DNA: TGTGCCAGCAGTTCCCTCCAGGGGGTTCAGCCCCAGCATTTT; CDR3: CASSSLQGVQPQHF
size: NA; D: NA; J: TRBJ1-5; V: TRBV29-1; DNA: TGCAGCGTTGAGGGGGGGGGCGGTCAGCCCCAGCATTTT; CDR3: CSVEGGGGQPQHF
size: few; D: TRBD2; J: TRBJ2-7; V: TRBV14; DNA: TGTGCCAGCAGCCAAGATCACGGGACTAAATACGAGCAGTACTTC; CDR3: CASSQDHGTKYEQYF
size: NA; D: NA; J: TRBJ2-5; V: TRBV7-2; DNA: TGTGCCAGCAGCCACTTGGGGACTTCCGAAGAGACCCAGTACTTC; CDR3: CASSHLGTSEETQYF
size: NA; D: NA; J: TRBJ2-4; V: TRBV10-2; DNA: TGCGCCAGCAGTGAGGACCCCGGAAACCTAGCCAAAAACATTCAGTACTTC; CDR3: CASSEDPGNLAKNIQYF
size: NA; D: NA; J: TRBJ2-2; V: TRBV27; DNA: TGTGCCAGCAGTTTAAGCGGGACACCGAACACCGGGGAGCTGTTTTTT; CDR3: CASSLSGTPNTGELFF
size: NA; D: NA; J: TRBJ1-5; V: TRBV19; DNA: TGTGCCAGTAGTAGAGGACAGCAATGGCCCCAGCATTTT; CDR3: CASSRGQQWPQHF
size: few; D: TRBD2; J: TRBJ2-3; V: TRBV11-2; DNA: TGTGCCAGCAGCTTAGTTGCGGGAGCGATAGATACGCAGTATTTT; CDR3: CASSLVAGAIDTQYF
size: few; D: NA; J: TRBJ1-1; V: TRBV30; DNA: TGTGCCTGGAGTGTCCACGAGAACACTGAAGCTTTCTTT; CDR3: CAWSVHENTEAFF
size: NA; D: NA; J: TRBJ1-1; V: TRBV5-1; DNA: TGCGCCAGCAGCCCTGGGGGCTTGAGGACTGAAGCTTTCTTT; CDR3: CASSPGGLRTEAFF